This T cell receptor (beta chain) is drawn from a study of blood T cell repertoires in COVID-19. Study information: Acute-phase and convalescent COVID-19 samples originated in the United States, Italy and Spain. T cells, B-cell-depleted T cells, or PBMCs provided the cDNA or gDNA that served as material.

The germline CDR1 and CDR2 sequences are LGHDT and YNNKEL (reference sequence). This CDR3 is built from 20 residues. The V and J ends lost 0 bases and 3 bases, in that order; junction bases with no gene match: 14. This clone is a singleton in its sample. Repertoires were generated with immunoSEQ multiplex PCR, while TCRdb's copy carries only in-frame clones and drops some. The sample lists roughly 300,000 clones, roughly 80% occurring once. This TCR was sampled from a woman aged 50 to 65 who had recovered from COVID-19. The genes are TRBV3-1 (or the pseudogene TRBV3-2) and TRBJ2-6; 7 bases are shared with TRBD1. What was sequenced was peripheral blood. The CDR3 DNA sequence: TGTGCCAGCAGCCAAGAGGCGAGTTCGGAAGGGGGCTGTGGGGCCAACGTCCTGACTTTC. This translates into CASSQEASSEGGCGANVLTF.